This T cell receptor beta chain was recovered during a study of metastatic and nonmetastatic thyroid tumors. About the study: Patients with malignant and benign thyroid disease provided blood and tumor or nodule tissue, whose repertoires were compared.

Ahead of thyroid surgery, no patient had received treatment of any kind. Trimming removed 0 bases at V and 7 bases at J, with 16 bases between. This CDR3 has 17 residues. Germline loops: CDR1 MNHNS, CDR2 SASEGT. Findings and caveats of the study: The study reportedly found significantly higher TCR beta diversity in malignant thyroid tumors than benign nodules, in blood and tumor.

Original data processing: In papillary thyroid cancer, a distant-metastasis classifier was built using CDR3 differences across clinicopathological groups. TCRdb re-clonotyped the PCR reads through MiXCR. The V and J calls come from TCRdb's annotation, not from the publication. The sample yields 20,000 or so clones, around 28% seen once. This clone was recorded a few times. The antigen remains undetermined. What was sequenced was blood. The rearrangement joins TRBV6-1 to TRBJ1-6; D is possibly TRBD1 (5 bases). The receptor's source is a female donor with papillary thyroid cancer or a benign thyroid nodule (not recorded which). Some clones in this sample may be carry-over from other donors' samples. For the CDR3, the DNA is TGTGCCAGCAGTGAAGCGCTTCGAGGGGCAGAAAATTCACCCCTCCACTTT. Translation gives CASSEALRGAENSPLHF.